This TCR beta chain was captured by sequencing in a study of T-cell reconstitution after alpha-beta-depleted transplantation in children. Unique molecular identifiers were used in preparing the TCRbeta library. MiXCR was run by TCRdb on the PCR reads, yielding one entry per CDR3 protein. Here the sample spans hundreds of thousands of distinct CDR3 sequences, under 20% being singletons. There are a few counts of this clonotype. The J segment lost 2 bases and the V segment lost 2 bases, leaving 4 bases of the junction unmatched. The CDR3 runs 15 residues. Germline V gene data show CDR1 as MNHNY and CDR2 as SVGAGI (reference sequence).

The chain links TRBV6-6 to TRBJ2-7; 9 bases match TRBD1. This receptor was taken from a male patient aged 5 to 17 who had a stem cell transplant for acute lymphoblastic leukemia, so the T cells may come from the graft donor. The starting material was PBMCs, mostly from graft donor cells, obtained 360 days after TCRalphabeta/CD19-depleted stem cell transplant. CDR3 sequence reads: CASSYEGQGAYEQYF. As DNA, the CDR3 is TGTGCCAGCAGTTACGAGGGACAGGGAGCCTACGAGCAGTACTTC.